One sample yielded the 27 T cell receptor beta chains listed below, sequenced in a study of regulatory T cells in long-lasting Graves disease. TCR beta libraries were built with iRepertoire HTBI primers and Arm-PCR of CDR3 regions. MiXCR was run by TCRdb on the multiplex PCR reads, yielding one entry per CDR3 protein. This table holds a few hundred thousand distinct CDR3 sequences, under 25% found once. Time point in this sample: persistent/refractory GD, antithyroid drugs over 5 years with positive TRAb. From RNA extracted from PBMCs, the TCR library was made. The specimen was peripheral blood mononuclear cells (PBMCs), collected when the disease was refractory, from a patient treated with antithyroid drugs. The receptors stem from a female donor with Graves disease.

In its sample, this clonotype was seen a few times. This chain joins TRBV24-1 and TRBJ2-2; possibly TRBD2 for D (6 bases). Looked up from germline, CDR1 is KGHDR and CDR2 is SFDVKD. Trimming shortened V by 5 bases and J by 7 bases, and 10 bases separated the two germline ends. CDR3 length equals 13 residues. Here the CDR3 reads CATSAGVGGELFF. The CDR3 DNA reads as TGTGCCACCAGTGCGGGGGTCGGCGGGGAGCTGTTTTTT.

A few counts support this clonotype. The rearrangement uses TRBV28 and TRBJ1-5, with no clear D. The V and J ends lost 5 bases and 3 bases respectively, with 11 bases between them. Germline V gives CDR1 MDHEN, CDR2 SYDVKM. The CDR3 extends over 14 amino acids. For the CDR3, the DNA is TGTGCCAGCAGTGGCGGGGAGTACAATCAGCCCCAGCATTTT. Its protein is CASSGGEYNQPQHF. Variable domain in full (rest from reference TRBV28 and TRBJ1-5): DVKVTQSSRYLVKRTGEKVFLECVQDMDHENMFWYRQDPGLGLRLIYFSYDVKMKEKGDIPEGYSVSREKKERFSLILESASTNQTSMYLCASSGGEYNQPQHFGDGTRLSIL.

This clonotype was observed at least ten times. This rearrangement joins TRBV27 to TRBJ2-7; 10 bases line up with TRBD1. This CDR3 comprises 14 residues. Germline V CDR1 and CDR2: MNHEY, SMNVEV (reference sequence). The V and J ends lost 3 bases and 3 bases, in that order; junction bases with no gene match: 2. The CDR3 reads CASSFGTGVYEQYF. In nucleotides, the CDR3 is TGTGCCAGCAGTTTCGGGACAGGGGTCTACGAGCAGTACTTC.

This clonotype appeared many times. The chain combines TRBV2 with TRBJ1-2; D uncertain. Germline assignment: CDR1 SNHLY and CDR2 FYNNEI. This CDR3 has 15 amino acids. The V end lost 3 bases, the J end lost 0 bases, and 11 bases lay between the germline ends. The CDR3 DNA reads as TGTGCCAGCAGTGAGGAGGCAGTTTCTAACTATGGCTACACCTTC. Protein product: CASSEEAVSNYGYTF.

In regard to this clonotype: This could be a read error, since a much larger clone is one nucleotide away. The V call is TRBV19, the J call TRBJ1-1; 7 positions match TRBD1. Per the germline V gene, CDR1 is LNHDA and CDR2 is SQIVND (reference sequence). With V trimmed by 7 bases and J by 4 bases, 12 bases remained unmatched. The CDR3 sequence is 15 residues long. The CDR3, as DNA: TGTGCCAGTACCCTTCCTGGACAGGCTCCCACTGAAGCTTTCTTT. Its protein product is CASTLPGQAPTEAFF.

This clonotype has ten or more counts. The chain employs TRBV7-9 and TRBJ1-5; D unclear. The germline V and J ends were trimmed by 2 bases and 3 bases, with 8 bases remaining between them. The germline CDR1 and CDR2 sequences are SEHNR and FQNEAQ (reference sequence). The CDR3 has 14 residues. CDR3 in DNA: TGTGCCAGCAGCTTAACGACGGACAATCAGCCCCAGCATTTT. This sequence encodes CASSLTTDNQPQHF.

At least ten counts were recorded for this clonotype. This chain connects TRBV30 to TRBJ1-4; no firm D call. The CDR3 has 12 amino acids. Trimming took off 5 bases at V and 8 bases at J, with 12 bases between the two ends. In germline, CDR1 is GTSNPN, CDR2 SVGIG (reference sequence). The CDR3 here is CAWGGPLEKLFF. CDR3 DNA sequence: TGTGCCTGGGGCGGGCCGCTGGAAAAACTGTTTTTT.

Comment on this clonotype: A junction boundary mismatches the germline segment, possibly from a read error. This chain joins TRBV7-2 and TRBJ2-3; 7 nucleotides align to TRBD2. CDR1 and CDR2 from the germline V gene are SGHTA and FQGNSA. The length of the CDR3 is 15 residues. Here the CDR3 reads CVSSLAGGKPDTQYF. DNA of the CDR3: TGTGTCAGCAGCTTAGCGGGCGGGAAACCAGATACGCAGTATTTT.

This clonotype showed up many times. The chain recombines TRBV19 with TRBJ2-2, with D perhaps given as TRBD1 or TRBD2 (5 bases each). The V gene's germline CDR1 is LNHDA and CDR2 SQIVND (reference sequence). This CDR3 region has 16 residues. Deletions cut 3 bases from V and 1 base from J, with 12 bases between. The CDR3 region has the DNA TGTGCCAGTAGTATGGTGGGACCGATGAACACCGGGGAGCTGTTTTTT. It specifies CASSMVGPMNTGELFF.

Only one count was recorded for this clonotype. The chain has TRBV2 and TRBJ2-2, with TRBD2 matching 15 bases. Germline V CDR1 and CDR2: SNHLY, FYNNEI. After removal of 6 bases from V and 6 bases from J, the junction contained 11 bases not matched to a gene. The CDR3 is made up of 18 amino acids. The CDR3 here is CASSGSGGLAGGAGELFF. CDR3 in DNA: TGTGCCAGCAGCGGAAGCGGGGGACTAGCGGGAGGAGCCGGGGAGCTGTTTTTT.

This clonotype came up a few times. The chain uses TRBV19 and TRBJ1-2; D remains ambiguous. The CDR3 extends over 15 amino acids. The V gene's germline CDR1 is LNHDA and CDR2 SQIVND (reference sequence). V was clipped by 9 bases and J by 4 bases, with 21 bases between them. The CDR3 coding sequence is TGTGCCAGCACACCTTTCAGAAGCTCGTCCTATGGCTACACCTTC. Amino acids: CASTPFRSSSYGYTF.

The J gene is TRBJ1-1, the V gene TRBV5-1; 7 positions match TRBD1. CDR1 is SGHRS and CDR2 is YFSETQ in the germline V gene. V dropped 5 bases and J dropped 6; count of bases not matched to a gene: 7. CDR3 length: 13 residues. The CDR3 bases are TGCGCCAGCAGTTTGACAGGGAGCGCTGAAGCTTTCTTT. It is translated as CASSLTGSAEAFF.

There are a few counts of this clonotype. The chain uses TRBV7-2 and TRBJ1-4; 9 nucleotides match TRBD1. The length of the CDR3 is 16 residues. The V and J ends lost 5 bases and 3 bases, in that order; junction bases with no gene match: 7. CDR1 SGHTA and CDR2 FQGNSA come from the germline V gene. As DNA, the CDR3 is TGTGCCAGCAGCGTCGCACAGGGGGCCTCTAATGAAAAACTGTTTTTT. Residues: CASSVAQGASNEKLFF.

There are many counts of this clonotype. The J gene is TRBJ2-5, the V gene TRBV24-1; a possible D gene is TRBD2 (5 bases). Germline values: CDR1 KGHDR, CDR2 SFDVKD. Trimming removed 2 bases from V and 3 bases from J, with 12 bases in between. This CDR3 has 15 amino acids. This CDR3 is CATSDSADGKETQYF. CDR3 DNA sequence: TGTGCCACCAGTGATTCCGCGGACGGGAAAGAGACCCAGTACTTC.

This clonotype showed up many times. CDR3 region: CASSLVAANQPQHF. The CDR3 coding sequence is TGTGCCAGCAGCTTAGTGGCAGCAAATCAGCCCCAGCATTTT. The chain uses TRBV7-8 and TRBJ1-5; D is uncertain. Per the germline V gene, CDR1 is SGHVS and CDR2 is FQNEAQ. V was cut by 1 base and J by 4 bases, with 8 bases left in between. CDR3 length equals 14 residues.

The rearrangement links TRBV5-1 to TRBJ2-3; 13 nucleotides align to TRBD2. J was trimmed by 6 bases and V by 4 bases; bases with no gene match: 11. The CDR3 totals 17 residues. Germline loops: CDR1 SGHRS, CDR2 YFSETQ. CDR3 amino acids: CASSRTGLAGEVDTQYF. The CDR3 DNA is TGCGCCAGCAGCCGCACCGGACTAGCGGGAGAGGTTGATACGCAGTATTTT.

This clonotype was observed at least ten times. The rearrangement uses TRBV5-1 and TRBJ2-2; D is tentatively TRBD1 or TRBD2 (5 bases each). V was trimmed by 4 bases and J by 6 bases, leaving 13 bases between them. The length of the CDR3 is 14 residues. Germline values: CDR1 SGHRS, CDR2 YFSETQ. In DNA, the CDR3 is TGCGCCAGCAGCCCTCTGTTGGGGGCCGGGGAGCTGTTTTTT. Translation: CASSPLLGAGELFF. Combining the CDR3 with reference TRBV5-1 and TRBJ2-2 gives the whole variable domain KAGVTQTPRYLIKTRGQQVTLSCSPISGHRSVSWYQQTPGQGLQFLFEYFSETQRNKGNFPGRFSGRQFSNSRSEMNVSTLELGDSALYLCASSPLLGAGELFFGEGSRLTVL.

V and J are TRBV20-1 and TRBJ2-7, with TRBD2 identical over 10 bases. Germline V lookup: CDR1 DFQATT, CDR2 SNEGSKA (reference sequence). The V gene end was trimmed by 6 bases and the J gene end by 3 bases; junction bases not matched to a gene: 8. The CDR3 is 14 amino acids. As DNA, the CDR3 is TGCAGTGCCACTGGGACTAGCGAGTTCTACGAGCAGTACTTC. Protein sequence: CSATGTSEFYEQYF.

This clonotype was observed at least ten times. The V and J genes are TRBV12-3 or TRBV12-4 and TRBJ1-1; possible D gene TRBD1, 5 bases. The germline V and J ends were trimmed by 7 bases and 3 bases, with 18 bases remaining between them. The CDR3 spans 15 residues. CDR3 region: CASTWGDGRDTEAFF. CDR3 bases: TGTGCCAGCACTTGGGGCGACGGGAGGGACACTGAAGCTTTCTTT.

This rearrangement joins TRBV5-1 to TRBJ2-1; the D is unclear. From germline, CDR1 is SGHRS and CDR2 YFSETQ. This CDR3 spans 14 amino acids. The V gene lost 2 bases and the J gene lost 8 bases, with 14 bases spanning the gap. The CDR3 is CASSFSLPRDEQFF. The CDR3 nucleotides read TGCGCCAGCAGCTTTAGCCTGCCTAGGGATGAGCAGTTCTTC.

The chain combines TRBV5-1 with TRBJ2-3; TRBD2 might be the D (6 bases). This CDR3 is built from 16 residues. The germline V gene encodes CDR1 SGHRS and CDR2 YFSETQ. With 2 bases removed from V and 2 bases from J, the gap between germline ends came to 15 bases. CDR3: CASSFLPGGPTDTQYF. The CDR3 DNA follows: TGCGCCAGCAGCTTTCTCCCAGGAGGGCCCACAGATACGCAGTATTTT.

This clonotype has just a few counts. The V call is TRBV5-1, the J call TRBJ1-5; no definite D call. CDR1 is SGHRS and CDR2 is YFSETQ in the germline V gene. The CDR3 covers 14 residues. Between the trimmed V and J ends, which lost 0 bases and 10 bases, there was a span of 14 bases. DNA for the CDR3: TGCGCCAGCAGCTTGGAGGGTGGAGTATCTCCCCAGCATTTT. This translates into CASSLEGGVSPQHF.

The chain is built from TRBV19 and TRBJ2-2; D remains ambiguous. This CDR3 region has 13 residues. Trimming stripped 3 bases from V and 2 bases from J, with 4 bases between. The germline V gene has CDR1 LNHDA and CDR2 SQIVND (reference sequence). CDR3 sequence: CASSMDNTGELFF. The CDR3 coding sequence is TGTGCCAGTAGTATGGACAACACCGGGGAGCTGTTTTTT.

This clonotype has at least ten counts. The genes are TRBV28 and TRBJ2-5; 10 bases map to TRBD2. V dropped 6 bases and J dropped 4; count of bases not matched to a gene: 11. The germline gives CDR1 MDHEN, CDR2 SYDVKM. The CDR3 loop spans 16 amino acids. The CDR3 loop is CASRGGLADRTETQYF. CDR3 bases: TGTGCCAGCAGAGGCGGACTAGCGGATCGGACAGAGACCCAGTACTTC.

This clonotype was counted at least ten times. V and J are TRBV28 and TRBJ1-1, with D possibly being TRBD1 (5 bases). Trimming shortened V by 6 bases and J by 4 bases, and 18 bases separated the two germline ends. Germline loops: CDR1 MDHEN, CDR2 SYDVKM. The CDR3 is made up of 15 amino acids. CDR3 nucleotides: TGTGCCAGCAGCTCTTGGGAGGGGCTCACCACTGAAGCTTTCTTT. Protein: CASSSWEGLTTEAFF.

The chain links TRBV9 to TRBJ1-2; TRBD1 agrees at 9 bases. The CDR3 has 16 amino acids. CDR1 and CDR2 from the germline V gene are SGDLS and YYNGEE. Trimming took 4 bases from V and 0 from J; bases not matched to a gene: 7. The DNA of the CDR3 is TGTGCCAGCAGCATTGGGACAGGGTCCACTAACTATGGCTACACCTTC. Translating it yields CASSIGTGSTNYGYTF.

This clonotype was seen a few times. This rearrangement joins TRBV7-2 to TRBJ2-7; weak D call: TRBD2 (5 bases). V was trimmed by 5 bases and J by 7 bases, leaving 15 bases between them. The CDR3 has 13 residues. The V gene's germline CDR1 is SGHTA and CDR2 FQGNSA. The CDR3 DNA sequence: TGTGCCAGCAGCCCCGGGGTTCTTAGGGAGCAGTACTTC. Translated, it gives CASSPGVLREQYF.